These 25 T cell receptor beta chains came from one sample sequenced in a study of shared clonotypes between healthy human individuals. Generated by immunoSEQ multiplex PCR, the TCRdb table keeps only in-frame clones and is missing some. This table has millions of clones, roughly 96% appearing once. Material: naive CD4+ T cells sorted from blood. Noted subset: CD45RA+ positively selected. The receptors were sampled from a man in his late teens or twenties in good health.

This chain connects TRBV10-1 to TRBJ2-4; D is possibly TRBD1 (5 bases). Deletions cut 4 bases from V and 8 bases from J, with 12 bases between. The germline CDR1 and CDR2 sequences are WNHNN and SYGVQD (reference sequence). The CDR3 contains 13 residues. CDR3 region: CASSAVDSDIQYF. CDR3 sequence (DNA): TGCGCCAGCAGTGCGGTAGACAGCGACATTCAGTACTTC.

The count of this clone is one. The rearrangement uses TRBV5-1 and TRBJ2-7, with 7 bases lining up with TRBD1. This CDR3 has 14 amino acids. The V and J ends lost 3 bases and 2 bases, in that order; junction bases with no gene match: 5. Germline values: CDR1 SGHRS, CDR2 YFSETQ. The CDR3 sequence: CASSSGQVAYEQYF. In nucleotides, the CDR3 is TGCGCCAGCAGCTCAGGACAGGTTGCCTACGAGCAGTACTTC.

The chain has TRBV6-5 and TRBJ2-2; no reliable D call. Per the germline V gene, CDR1 is MNHEY and CDR2 is SVGAGI. Trimming took off 3 bases at V and 1 base at J, with 9 bases between the two ends. The CDR3 has 15 amino acids. The CDR3 DNA is TGTGCCAGCAGTTATAACAGTATGAACACCGGGGAGCTGTTTTTT. As protein: CASSYNSMNTGELFF.

The V gene is TRBV5-1, the J gene TRBJ2-3; D not resolved. V shed 0 bases and J shed 11 bases, with 10 bases lying between them. The CDR3 spans 12 residues. CDR1 is SGHRS and CDR2 is YFSETQ in the germline V gene. CDR3 sequence: CASSLEPSWQYF. DNA of the CDR3: TGCGCCAGCAGCTTGGAGCCCAGCTGGCAGTATTTT.

The gene calls are TRBV29-1 and TRBJ2-3; a possible D gene is TRBD2 (7 bases). This CDR3 spans 15 amino acids. CDR1 is SQVTM, CDR2 ANQGSEA, per germline. Trimming took 3 bases from V and 2 from J, leaving 15 bases between them. CDR3: CSVDDMAGATDTQYF. Here the CDR3 DNA reads TGCAGCGTTGATGACATGGCGGGGGCCACAGATACGCAGTATTTT.

This clone showed up just once. This sequence joins TRBV5-4 and TRBJ1-1; TRBD1 matches 9 bases. Germline V gene lookup returns CDR1 SGHNT and CDR2 YYREEE (reference sequence). V was pared by 3 bases and J by 1 base, with 7 bases of the junction left unmatched. The CDR3 runs 16 residues. In nucleotides, the CDR3 is TGTGCCAGCAGCTGGGGACAGGGTGGGGGGAACACTGAAGCTTTCTTT. It translates to CASSWGQGGGNTEAFF.

The chain couples TRBV30 to TRBJ1-6, with a tentative D call TRBD1 (5 bases). Trimming pared 5 bases from V and 7 bases from J, leaving 9 bases between. This CDR3 has 12 amino acids. Per the germline V gene, CDR1 is GTSNPN and CDR2 is SVGIG (reference sequence). The CDR3 reads CAWQRGNSPLHF. The DNA of the CDR3 is TGTGCCTGGCAGAGGGGAAATTCACCCCTCCACTTT.

This chain connects TRBV9 to TRBJ1-3; D call uncertain. Per germline, CDR1 SGDLS and CDR2 YYNGEE. The CDR3 length is 14 residues. Trimming stripped 2 bases from V and 0 bases from J, with 6 bases between. Here the CDR3 reads CASSVMSSGNTIYF. In DNA form, the CDR3 reads TGTGCCAGCAGCGTTATGAGCTCTGGAAACACCATATATTTT.

The V call is TRBV7-3, the J call TRBJ2-3, with TRBD2 identical over 8 bases. The CDR3 spans 19 residues. Germline V lookup: CDR1 SGHTA, CDR2 FQGTGA. The V and J ends lost 9 bases and 0 bases, in that order; junction bases with no gene match: 20. The CDR3 nucleotides are TGTGCCAGTCTTAGGGGTATAGCGGGGACCCTTGCTAGCACAGATACGCAGTATTTT. Its translation is CASLRGIAGTLASTDTQYF. Full variable domain (rest looked up from reference TRBV7-3 and TRBJ2-3): GAGVSQTPSNKVTEKGKYVELRCDPISGHTALYWYRQSLGQGPEFLIYFQGTGAADDSGLPNDRFFAVRPEGSVSTLKIQRTERGDSAVYLCASLRGIAGTLASTDTQYFGPGTRLTVL.

This chain connects TRBV18 to TRBJ2-7; D possibly corresponds to TRBD1 (6 bases). This CDR3 region has 14 residues. Trimming took 3 bases from V and 2 from J, leaving 11 bases between them. Germline CDR1 is KGHSH and CDR2 is LQKENI. DNA for the CDR3: TGTGCCAGCTCACCTAAACAGGGAGCCTACGAGCAGTACTTC. Amino acid sequence: CASSPKQGAYEQYF.

The V gene is TRBV5-4, the J gene TRBJ1-6; possibly TRBD1 for D (6 bases). The V end was cut by 4 bases, the J end by 7 bases, with 15 bases between. Germline loops: CDR1 SGHNT, CDR2 YYREEE (reference sequence). This CDR3 is 15 amino acids long. CDR3 bases: TGTGCCAGCAGCCCGGGGGGCGGGCTCAATTCACCCCTCCACTTT. The encoded protein is CASSPGGGLNSPLHF.

The chain uses TRBV5-1 and TRBJ2-7, with D possibly TRBD2 on 5 matching bases. Germline lookup yields CDR1 SGHRS and CDR2 YFSETQ. The CDR3 totals 14 residues. With 2 bases removed from V and 3 bases from J, the gap between germline ends came to 12 bases. In DNA, the CDR3 is TGCGCCAGCAGCTTTGGTTTCGGGATCTACGAGCAGTACTTC. Translated: CASSFGFGIYEQYF.

V and J are TRBV9 and TRBJ2-7, with D possibly TRBD2 on 5 matching bases. Per the germline V gene, CDR1 is SGDLS and CDR2 is YYNGEE. The V end was cut by 4 bases, the J end by 2 bases, with 16 bases between. The CDR3 is 15 amino acids. CDR3 in DNA: TGTGCCAGCAGCCCACATGAGGGAGCTGCCTACGAGCAGTACTTC. Encoded protein: CASSPHEGAAYEQYF. The variable domain in full, with the rest retrieved from reference TRBV9 and TRBJ2-7, is DSGVTQTPKHLITATGQRVTLRCSPRSGDLSVYWYQQSLDQGLQFLIQYYNGEERAKGNILERFSAQQFPDLHSELNLSSLELGDSALYFCASSPHEGAAYEQYFGPGTRLTVT.

The chain carries TRBV18 and TRBJ2-5; no clear D gene. The V end was cut by 6 bases, the J end by 4 bases, with 12 bases between. CDR1 is KGHSH, CDR2 LQKENI, per germline. The CDR3 has 13 residues. The CDR3 nucleotides are TGTGCCAGCTCCCAGGACCGGCGAGAGACCCAGTACTTC. Encoded protein: CASSQDRRETQYF.

The chain combines TRBV10-3 with TRBJ2-5; D tentatively reads TRBD1 or TRBD2 (6 bases each). Germline V lookup: CDR1 ENHRY, CDR2 SYGVKD. The germline V and J ends were trimmed by 7 bases and 4 bases, with 13 bases remaining between them. This CDR3 spans 13 amino acids. The CDR3 nucleotides read TGTGCCATCAACGGGGGCAAGGCAGAGACCCAGTACTTC. Its protein product is CAINGGKAETQYF.

The genes are TRBV19 and TRBJ1-5; D might be TRBD1 (6 bases). V lost 7 bases and J lost 2, with 15 bases in between. The CDR3 is 15 residues long. Germline assignment: CDR1 LNHDA and CDR2 SQIVND (reference sequence). The chain's CDR3 is CASNSKDRRNQPQHF. The CDR3 bases are TGTGCCAGTAACTCCAAGGACAGACGCAATCAGCCCCAGCATTTT. Filled out from reference TRBV19 and TRBJ1-5, the complete variable domain reads DGGITQSPKYLFRKEGQNVTLSCEQNLNHDAMYWYRQDPGQGLRLIYYSQIVNDFQKGDIAEGYSVSREKKESFPLTVTSAQKNPTAFYLCASNSKDRRNQPQHFGDGTRLSIL.

With respect to this clone: The sample contains more than one DNA sequence encoding this CDR3. CDR3: CASSAGQYTGELFF. The CDR3 DNA reads as TGTGCCAGCAGCGCCGGACAGTACACCGGGGAGCTGTTTTTT. The chain links TRBV9 to TRBJ2-2; D is perhaps TRBD1 (6 bases). Germline V gene sequence: CDR1 SGDLS, CDR2 YYNGEE. The CDR3 runs 14 residues. Trimming removed 3 bases at V and 3 bases at J, with 9 bases between.

This clone has just one count. J is TRBJ2-2 and V is TRBV2; D is possibly TRBD2 (5 bases). Germline-derived CDR1 and CDR2 are SNHLY and FYNNEI. The CDR3 loop spans 13 amino acids. Trimming cost V 5 bases and J 5 bases, with 9 bases left between them. CDR3 DNA: TGTGCCAGCAGTCCTACGGGGACCGGGGAGCTGTTTTTT. Translation gives CASSPTGTGELFF.

The rearrangement joins TRBV19 to TRBJ2-2; no clear D. This CDR3 has 13 residues. V was pared by 4 bases and J by 4 bases, with 7 bases between. Germline CDR1 is LNHDA and CDR2 is SQIVND (reference sequence). The CDR3 DNA sequence: TGTGCCAGTAGTAAGCTTGCCACCGGGGAGCTGTTTTTT. This codes for CASSKLATGELFF.

This chain connects TRBV6-6 to TRBJ1-5, with no clear D. V dropped 7 bases and J dropped 2 bases, with 6 bases sitting between them. Germline V CDR1 and CDR2: MNHNY, SVGAGI (reference sequence). This CDR3 is built from 12 residues. The CDR3 spells CASTPRNQPQHF. CDR3 sequence (DNA): TGTGCCAGCACCCCTCGCAATCAGCCCCAGCATTTT.

The rearrangement joins TRBV10-3 to TRBJ1-2; TRBD1 aligns across 7 bases. From germline, CDR1 is ENHRY and CDR2 SYGVKD. V trimming: 4 bases; J trimming: 0 bases; junction bases outside the gene matches: 5. The CDR3 has 15 residues. The CDR3 region has the DNA TGTGCCATCAGTGGGGACAGCTCTACTAACTATGGCTACACCTTC. It codes for CAISGDSSTNYGYTF.

Comment on this clone: One end of the junction is discordant with germline, which a read error may explain. V gene TRBV6-5 combines with J gene TRBJ1-1, with TRBD1 matching over 9 bases. Germline loops: CDR1 MNHEY, CDR2 SVGAGI. CDR3 length: 13 amino acids. CDR3 loop: CASSRTGATETFF. The CDR3 nucleotides are TGTGCCAGCAGTCGGACAGGGGCCACTGAAACTTTCTTT.

This chain links TRBV19 with TRBJ1-2; 12 bases align to TRBD1. CDR1 is LNHDA and CDR2 is SQIVND in the germline V gene (reference sequence). Trimming cost V 4 bases and J 3 bases; bases outside gene matches: 6. The length of the CDR3 is 16 residues. The CDR3 loop reads CASSNRDRGPDYGYTF. The CDR3 region has the DNA TGTGCCAGTAGTAACCGGGACAGGGGGCCCGACTATGGCTACACCTTC. Looking up the rest from reference TRBV19 and TRBJ1-2 gives the full variable domain: DGGITQSPKYLFRKEGQNVTLSCEQNLNHDAMYWYRQDPGQGLRLIYYSQIVNDFQKGDIAEGYSVSREKKESFPLTVTSAQKNPTAFYLCASSNRDRGPDYGYTFGSGTRLTVV.

The rearrangement joins TRBV5-1 to TRBJ2-7; 8 bases agree with TRBD1. This CDR3 contains 15 residues. From germline, CDR1 is SGHRS and CDR2 YFSETQ. Trimming removed 1 base from V and 2 bases from J; junction bases left unmatched: 5. The CDR3 sequence is CASSLLTGETYEQYF. The CDR3 region has the DNA TGCGCCAGCAGCTTGTTGACAGGGGAGACCTACGAGCAGTACTTC. Together with reference TRBV5-1 and TRBJ2-7, the CDR3 gives the full variable domain: KAGVTQTPRYLIKTRGQQVTLSCSPISGHRSVSWYQQTPGQGLQFLFEYFSETQRNKGNFPGRFSGRQFSNSRSEMNVSTLELGDSALYLCASSLLTGETYEQYFGPGTRLTVT.

The chain has TRBV7-3 and TRBJ2-6; D gene unclear. This CDR3 is 17 amino acids long. Trimming cost V 4 bases and J 1 base, with 14 bases left between them. The germline V gene encodes CDR1 SGHTA and CDR2 FQGTGA. In DNA form, the CDR3 reads TGTGCCAGCAGCTCCCAATCCCAGGCGTCTGGGGCCAACGTCCTGACTTTC. This sequence encodes CASSSQSQASGANVLTF.